These 12 T cell receptor beta chains originate from one sample sequenced in a study of cytomegalovirus exposure and HLA in healthy donors. The PCR employed 60 Vbeta primers together with 13 Jbeta primers. Profiling relied on immunoSEQ multiplex PCR, and the TCRdb table lists in-frame clones only, not all of them. Of some 56,000 clones listed, approximately 84% were seen once; the top ten hold roughly 3.1%. Sequenced material: PBMCs. These receptors all come from a man between 45 and 60 years old in good health and CMV-seronegative.

This rearrangement joins TRBV11-1 to TRBJ2-3, with 9 bases that match TRBD1. V shed 2 bases and J 4 bases; nucleotides not matched to a gene: 7. Germline-derived CDR1 and CDR2 are SGHAT and FQDESV (reference sequence). The CDR3 spans 16 residues. The CDR3 protein is CASSLHRDRAADTQYF. CDR3 sequence (DNA): TGTGCCAGCAGCTTACACCGGGACAGGGCGGCAGATACGCAGTATTTT.

The rearrangement links TRBV9 to TRBJ2-1, with a tentative D call TRBD1 (6 bases). V gave up 0 bases and J gave up 0 bases, with 7 bases separating them. The CDR3 covers 15 residues. Per the germline V gene, CDR1 is SGDLS and CDR2 is YYNGEE. CDR3 DNA: TGTGCCAGCAGCGTAGGGGGGCTCTCCTACAATGAGCAGTTCTTC. It yields the protein CASSVGGLSYNEQFF. Variable domain in full (rest from reference TRBV9 and TRBJ2-1): DSGVTQTPKHLITATGQRVTLRCSPRSGDLSVYWYQQSLDQGLQFLIQYYNGEERAKGNILERFSAQQFPDLHSELNLSSLELGDSALYFCASSVGGLSYNEQFFGPGTRLTVL.

The chain joins TRBV2 to TRBJ2-3; D is possibly TRBD1 (6 bases). The ends were cut back, 4 bases at V and 5 bases at J, with 13 bases in the middle. The CDR3 extends over 14 amino acids. Germline loops: CDR1 SNHLY, CDR2 FYNNEI. CDR3 region: CASSVTGSGDTQYF. The CDR3 coding sequence is TGTGCCAGCAGTGTGACAGGTTCAGGAGATACGCAGTATTTT. Together with reference TRBV2 and TRBJ2-3, the CDR3 gives the full variable domain: EPEVTQTPSHQVTQMGQEVILRCVPISNHLYFYWYRQILGQKVEFLVSFYNNEISEKSEIFDDQFSVERPDGSNFTLKIRSTKLEDSAMYFCASSVTGSGDTQYFGPGTRLTVL.

V and J are TRBV11-2 and TRBJ1-5; D is unresolved. The CDR3 runs to 15 residues. The V and J ends lost 0 bases and 5 bases respectively, with 11 bases between them. CDR1 is SGHAT, CDR2 FQNNGV, per germline. The CDR3 sequence: CASSLDSGSHQPQHF. The CDR3 DNA follows: TGTGCCAGCAGCTTAGATTCGGGGTCCCATCAGCCCCAGCATTTT. Filled out from reference TRBV11-2 and TRBJ1-5, the complete variable domain reads EAGVAQSPRYKIIEKRQSVAFWCNPISGHATLYWYQQILGQGPKLLIQFQNNGVVDDSQLPKDRFSAERLKGVDSTLKIQPAKLEDSAVYLCASSLDSGSHQPQHFGDGTRLSIL.

The chain links TRBV7-8 to TRBJ2-2; 11 bases agree with TRBD2. The CDR3 runs to 17 residues. CDR1 is SGHVS, CDR2 FQNEAQ, per germline. V dropped 5 bases and J dropped 7; count of bases not matched to a gene: 12. The CDR3 protein is CASSPKVAGGRDGELFF. For the CDR3, the DNA is TGTGCCAGCAGCCCGAAAGTAGCGGGGGGGCGAGACGGGGAGCTGTTTTTT.

The chain couples TRBV7-3 to TRBJ1-5; 9 bases line up with TRBD1. This CDR3 is 17 amino acids long. V trimming: 0 bases; J trimming: 3 bases; junction bases outside the gene matches: 6. Germline V gene data show CDR1 as SGHTA and CDR2 as FQGTGA. DNA of the CDR3: TGTGCCAGCAGCTTAACGCCGGGACAGGGACTCAATCAGCCCCAGCATTTT. This translates into CASSLTPGQGLNQPQHF.

The chain is built from TRBV10-3 and TRBJ1-6, with TRBD1 as a possible D gene (6 bases). The V end lost 4 bases, the J end lost 7 bases, and 23 bases lay between the germline ends. There are 18 residues in the CDR3. Germline V gene sequence: CDR1 ENHRY, CDR2 SYGVKD. CDR3: CAISGRGGDPRGNSPLHF. The CDR3 DNA sequence: TGTGCCATCAGTGGGAGGGGGGGGGACCCCCGAGGCAATTCACCCCTCCACTTT.

The chain uses TRBV10-3 and TRBJ2-5, with 7 bases identical to TRBD1. The last part of the DNA fits TRBJ2-7 better; the J call may be wrong. The CDR3 contains 14 residues. Germline V gene sequence: CDR1 ENHRY, CDR2 SYGVKD. CDR3 DNA: TGTGCCATCAGTGAGGACAGGGAGCACCACGAGCAGTACTTC. Amino acid sequence: CAISEDREHHEQYF.

The chain joins TRBV12-5 to TRBJ1-5; D may be TRBD1 (6 bases). This CDR3 is 16 amino acids long. Trimming took off 5 bases at V and 6 bases at J, with 20 bases between the two ends. Germline V gene lookup returns CDR1 LGHNT and CDR2 FRNRAP. This CDR3 is CASGQDGGRSVQPQHF. The CDR3 nucleotides read TGTGCTAGTGGTCAGGATGGGGGCAGGTCGGTTCAGCCCCAGCATTTT.

This clone was seen only once. The chain carries TRBV29-1 and TRBJ2-6; 9 nucleotides align to TRBD1. CDR1 is SQVTM and CDR2 is ANQGSEA in the germline V gene. V gave up 4 bases and J gave up 4 bases; unmatched junction bases: 14. This CDR3 is built from 18 residues. CDR3 nucleotides: TGCAGCGTTGGAGGGGGACAGGGAAGCTCTTGGGGGGCCAACGTCCTGACTTTC. It specifies CSVGGGQGSSWGANVLTF.

The rearrangement links TRBV27 to TRBJ2-5, with 9 bases fitting TRBD2. The V and J ends lost 6 bases and 1 base, in that order; junction bases with no gene match: 6. This CDR3 contains 15 residues. CDR1 and CDR2 (germline): MNHEY, SMNVEV (reference sequence). Written as DNA, the CDR3 is TGTGCCAGCAGACGTCAGCGGGGGGTCCAAGAGACCCAGTACTTC. This translates into CASRRQRGVQETQYF.

This chain uses TRBV4-1 with TRBJ2-3, with D possibly TRBD2 on 7 matching bases. Trimming removed 5 bases at V and 4 bases at J, with 19 bases between. This CDR3 region has 16 residues. The germline gives CDR1 MGHRA, CDR2 YSYEKL. The CDR3 DNA is TGCGCCAGCAGCGATGGTGGGGGGGCCCTGGCAGATACGCAGTATTTT. Translated: CASSDGGGALADTQYF.